Listed here is a single T cell receptor beta chain. Here immunoSEQ multiplex PCR was the method, and the copy in TCRdb shows in-frame clones only, minus some. The repertoire has 300,000 or so clones, about 90% of them found once; the top ten carry approximately 5%. These data belong to a study of blood T cell repertoires in COVID-19. The CDR3 is 16 residues long. The ends lost 2 bases at V and 4 bases at J; junction bases unmatched: 7. Germline V gene data show CDR1 as SGHTA and CDR2 as FQGTGA. Individuals aged about 18 to 89 years were recruited from fewer than 25 US areas. The study assigned cohorts using participant-reported clinical history.

Material for sequencing was PBMCs or T cells enriched from blood (not recorded which). J is TRBJ2-5 and V is TRBV7-3; 10 positions agree with TRBD2. The receptor comes from a woman aged 30 to 39 who had recovered from COVID-19. CDR3 DNA sequence: TGTGCCAGCAGCTTAGGGGCTAGCGGGGGCCTAGAGACCCAGTACTTC. Residues: CASSLGASGGLETQYF.